This passage covers 17 T cell receptor beta chains from one sample sequenced in a study of blood T cell repertoires in COVID-19. Libraries were prepared by immunoSEQ multiplex PCR; TCRdb keeps only in-frame clonotypes and omits some of them. Of about 250,000 clones detected, about 88% appear once; the ten largest clones hold 2% to 2.5%. Sequencing used peripheral blood. The receptors derive from a woman aged 40 to 50 who had recovered from COVID-19.

In the case of this clone: Other DNA sequences within the sample encode an identical CDR3. V and J are TRBV7-2 and TRBJ2-3, with 12 bases that match TRBD2. V was clipped by 4 bases and J by 1 base; unmatched bases: 3. The CDR3 totals 16 residues. Germline CDR1 reads SGHTA; CDR2 reads FQGNSA. The DNA of the CDR3 is TGTGCCAGCAGCTCGAGACTAGCGGGAGGCACAGATACGCAGTATTTT. Protein sequence: CASSSRLAGGTDTQYF.

The rearrangement uses TRBV9 and TRBJ2-3; 15 bases line up with TRBD2. Germline lookup yields CDR1 SGDLS and CDR2 YYNGEE. CDR3 length: 20 residues. Germline trimming cut 4 bases from V and 3 bases from J; bases unmatched to any gene: 15. The CDR3 is CASSSPRTSGRAFGTDTQYF. The CDR3 coding sequence is TGTGCCAGCAGCTCTCCTCGGACTAGCGGGAGGGCCTTTGGAACAGATACGCAGTATTTT.

V gene TRBV7-2 combines with J gene TRBJ1-2, with D possibly being TRBD1 (6 bases). Trimming removed 0 bases from V and 0 bases from J, with 14 bases in between. CDR1 and CDR2 from the germline V gene are SGHTA and FQGNSA. This CDR3 has 17 amino acids. In DNA, the CDR3 is TGTGCCAGCAGCTTAGCCAGTCGGGGGGCTACTAACTATGGCTACACCTTC. Amino acids: CASSLASRGATNYGYTF.

The chain has TRBV14 and TRBJ2-3, with a tentative D call TRBD1 (5 bases). Germline V gene data show CDR1 as SGHDN and CDR2 as FVKESK. V was cut by 5 bases and J by 1 base, with 16 bases left in between. There are 16 residues in the CDR3. Here the CDR3 DNA reads TGTGCCAGCAGCGAAGTGACAGCACTCGGCACAGATACGCAGTATTTT. Its protein product is CASSEVTALGTDTQYF.

CDR3 bases: TGTGCCAGCAGCTTAGTAGCTGGAAACACCATATATTTT. Its translation: CASSLVAGNTIYF. The chain has TRBV7-2 and TRBJ1-3; the D is unclear. The germline gives CDR1 SGHTA, CDR2 FQGNSA. V was clipped by 1 base and J by 2 bases, with 3 bases between them. CDR3 length: 13 residues.

This sequence joins TRBV4-2 and TRBJ2-1; 13 bases agree with TRBD2. V dropped 4 bases and J dropped 4; count of bases not matched to a gene: 10. Germline CDR1 is LGHNA and CDR2 is YNFKEQ. This CDR3 spans 18 amino acids. CDR3 amino acids: CASSRDVRLAGGYNEQFF. The DNA of the CDR3 is TGTGCCAGCAGCCGAGACGTAAGACTAGCGGGAGGTTACAATGAGCAGTTCTTC.

This chain connects TRBV7-2 to TRBJ2-1, with 9 bases lining up with TRBD2. V lost 6 bases to trimming and J lost 9 bases; unmatched junction nucleotides: 12. Germline V gene data show CDR1 as SGHTA and CDR2 as FQGNSA. The CDR3 is made up of 15 amino acids. The CDR3 DNA reads as TGTGCCAGCAGTCAGGGCGGGGGGGGACCCCGTGAGCAGTTCTTC. It specifies CASSQGGGGPREQFF.

On this clone: Other DNA sequences in the sample encode the same CDR3. The chain employs TRBV18 and TRBJ1-1; 10 bases match TRBD1. The V segment lost 3 bases and the J segment 5 bases; nucleotides outside the gene matches: 6. This CDR3 spans 15 amino acids. CDR1 is KGHSH and CDR2 is LQKENI in the germline V gene. CDR3 DNA sequence: TGTGCCAGCTCACCCCTAGGACAGGGGGAAACTGAAGCTTTCTTT. It is translated as CASSPLGQGETEAFF.

The chain combines TRBV6-5 with TRBJ2-7; D might be TRBD2 (5 bases). Trimming removed 6 bases from V and 4 bases from J, with 7 bases in between. This CDR3 comprises 11 residues. Germline lookup yields CDR1 MNHEY and CDR2 SVGAGI. CDR3 residues: CASREEYEQYF. The CDR3 nucleotides are TGTGCCAGCAGGGAGGAGTACGAGCAGTACTTC.

The V gene is TRBV25-1, the J gene TRBJ2-5; 9 bases are a match to TRBD1. The germline gives CDR1 MGHDK, CDR2 SYGVNS. V lost 3 bases, J lost 1 base, and 6 bases stayed unmatched. This CDR3 comprises 16 residues. The CDR3 coding sequence is TGTGCCAGCAGTGACACCTGGACAGGGGCCCAAGAGACCCAGTACTTC. Translation: CASSDTWTGAQETQYF.

The chain is built from TRBV2 and TRBJ1-2; 7 bases align to TRBD1. Germline lookup yields CDR1 SNHLY and CDR2 FYNNEI. The CDR3 extends over 15 amino acids. The trim removed 6 bases at V and 5 bases at J, leaving 12 bases unmatched. The CDR3 DNA sequence: TGTGCCAGCAGAGATACAGACAGGGTACGGTATGGCTACACCTTC. It yields the protein CASRDTDRVRYGYTF.

The chain employs TRBV11-2 and TRBJ2-6; D unresolved. Germline V gene sequence: CDR1 SGHAT, CDR2 FQNNGV. CDR3 length: 14 residues. V lost 4 bases and J lost 2, with 6 bases in between. The CDR3 DNA reads TGTGCCAGCAGCTCAACAGCTGGGGCCAACGTCCTGACTTTC. This sequence encodes CASSSTAGANVLTF.

This chain joins TRBV5-4 and TRBJ2-3, with D perhaps matching TRBD2 (6 bases). The CDR3 runs 16 residues. Trimming shortened V by 2 bases and J by 4 bases, and 17 bases separated the two germline ends. Germline assignment: CDR1 SGHNT and CDR2 YYREEE (reference sequence). DNA of the CDR3: TGTGCCAGCAGCTTCCGGGTCCAGGGAGGCCCAGATACGCAGTATTTT. This encodes CASSFRVQGGPDTQYF.

V is TRBV6-5 and J is TRBJ1-2; 8 nucleotides match TRBD1. V lost 4 bases to trimming and J lost 4 bases; unmatched junction nucleotides: 8. Germline CDR1 MNHEY, CDR2 SVGAGI. The CDR3 is made up of 15 amino acids. The CDR3 DNA reads TGTGCCAGCAGTTTACAGGGGGGGAATCTCTATGGCTACACCTTC. This gives the protein CASSLQGGNLYGYTF.

This clone was counted a single time. The chain joins TRBV5-1 to TRBJ2-3; the D gene is possibly TRBD1 (6 bases). The CDR3 extends over 18 amino acids. Between the trimmed V and J ends, which lost 2 bases and 0 bases, there was a span of 19 bases. Germline-derived CDR1 and CDR2 are SGHRS and YFSETQ. CDR3 residues: CASSLNVGGASSTDTQYF. In DNA form, the CDR3 reads TGCGCCAGCAGCTTAAACGTAGGGGGAGCGTCGAGCACAGATACGCAGTATTTT.

The rearrangement uses TRBV9 and TRBJ2-1, with TRBD2 matching over 11 bases. Germline trimming cut 4 bases from V and 7 bases from J; bases unmatched to any gene: 7. Looked up from germline, CDR1 is SGDLS and CDR2 is YYNGEE. CDR3 length equals 15 residues. CDR3: CASSPLAGGPNEQFF. The CDR3 DNA reads TGTGCCAGCAGCCCCTTAGCGGGGGGGCCGAATGAGCAGTTCTTC.

This clone has a single count. The chain joins TRBV28 to TRBJ1-5; tentative D call: TRBD1 (5 bases). Germline V gene data show CDR1 as MDHEN and CDR2 as SYDVKM. With 2 bases removed from V and 4 bases from J, the gap between germline ends came to 21 bases. CDR3 size: 18 residues. CDR3 nucleotide sequence: TGTGCCAGCAGTTTAAGAACAGGACGGGGGTTCGGTAATCAGCCCCAGCATTTT. It translates to CASSLRTGRGFGNQPQHF.